This T cell receptor (beta chain) is from a study of technical replicates of blood from a few donors. TCRdb's copy holds only in-frame clones and misses some; the assay was immunoSEQ multiplex PCR. The repertoire holds around 72,000 clones, with approximately 89% as singletons. Per germline, CDR1 PRHDT and CDR2 FYEKMQ (reference sequence). This CDR3 is 14 amino acids long. Losses at the gene ends were 1 base for V and 5 bases for J; bases not matched to a gene: 2. The V gene is TRBV13, the J gene TRBJ2-1; 7 nucleotides match TRBD1. This sequence was found in a human donor in good health. Some clones in this sample may be carry-over from other donors' samples. Sequencing was carried out using PBMCs. This CDR3 is CASSLEGTDNEQFF. In DNA form, the CDR3 reads TGTGCCAGCAGCTTAGAAGGGACAGACAATGAGCAGTTCTTC.